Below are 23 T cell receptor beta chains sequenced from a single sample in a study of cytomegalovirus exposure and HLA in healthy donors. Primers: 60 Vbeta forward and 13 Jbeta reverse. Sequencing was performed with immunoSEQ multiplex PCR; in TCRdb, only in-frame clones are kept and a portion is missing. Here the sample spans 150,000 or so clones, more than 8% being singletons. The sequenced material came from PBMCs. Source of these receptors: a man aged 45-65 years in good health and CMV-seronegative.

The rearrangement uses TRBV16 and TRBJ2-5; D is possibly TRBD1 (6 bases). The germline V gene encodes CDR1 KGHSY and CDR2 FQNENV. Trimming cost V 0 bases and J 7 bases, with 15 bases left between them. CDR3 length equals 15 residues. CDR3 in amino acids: CASSQSTGSAGTQYF. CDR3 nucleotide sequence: TGTGCCAGCAGCCAATCGACAGGCTCCGCGGGGACCCAGTACTTC.

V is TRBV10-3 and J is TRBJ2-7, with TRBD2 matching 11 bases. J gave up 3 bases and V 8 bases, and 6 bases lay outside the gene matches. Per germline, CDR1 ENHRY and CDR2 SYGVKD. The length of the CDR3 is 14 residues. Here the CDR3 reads CAIGLAGGIYEQYF. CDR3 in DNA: TGTGCCATCGGCCTAGCGGGGGGAATCTACGAGCAGTACTTC.

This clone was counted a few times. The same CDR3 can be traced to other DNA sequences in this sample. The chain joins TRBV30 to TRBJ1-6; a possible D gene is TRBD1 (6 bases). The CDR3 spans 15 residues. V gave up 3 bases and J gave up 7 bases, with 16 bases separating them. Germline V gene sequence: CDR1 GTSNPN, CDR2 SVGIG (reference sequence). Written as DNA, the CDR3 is TGTGCCTGGAGAAGCTCCGGGACATGGAATTCACCCCTCCACTTT. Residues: CAWRSSGTWNSPLHF.

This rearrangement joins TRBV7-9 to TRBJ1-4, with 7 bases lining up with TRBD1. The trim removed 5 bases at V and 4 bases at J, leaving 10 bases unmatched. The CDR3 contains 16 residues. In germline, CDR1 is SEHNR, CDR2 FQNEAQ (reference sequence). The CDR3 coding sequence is TGTGCCAGCAGCGTGGTTGACAGGGCAAATAATGAAAAACTGTTTTTT. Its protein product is CASSVVDRANNEKLFF. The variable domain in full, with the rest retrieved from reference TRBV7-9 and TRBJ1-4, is DTGVSQNPRHKITKRGQNVTFRCDPISEHNRLYWYRQTLGQGPEFLTYFQNEAQLEKSRLLSDRFSAERPKGSFSTLEIQRTEQGDSAMYLCASSVVDRANNEKLFFGSGTQLSVL.

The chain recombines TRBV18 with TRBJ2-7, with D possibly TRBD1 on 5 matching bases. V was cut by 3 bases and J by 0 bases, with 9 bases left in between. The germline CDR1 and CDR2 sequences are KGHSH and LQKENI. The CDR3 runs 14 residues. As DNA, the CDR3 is TGTGCCAGCTCACCCACAGGATTCTCCTACGAGCAGTACTTC. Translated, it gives CASSPTGFSYEQYF. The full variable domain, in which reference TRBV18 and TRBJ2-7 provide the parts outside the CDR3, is NAGVMQNPRHLVRRRGQEARLRCSPMKGHSHVYWYRQLPEEGLKFMVYLQKENIIDESGMPKERFSAEFPKEGPSILRIQQVVRGDSAAYFCASSPTGFSYEQYFGPGTRLTVT.

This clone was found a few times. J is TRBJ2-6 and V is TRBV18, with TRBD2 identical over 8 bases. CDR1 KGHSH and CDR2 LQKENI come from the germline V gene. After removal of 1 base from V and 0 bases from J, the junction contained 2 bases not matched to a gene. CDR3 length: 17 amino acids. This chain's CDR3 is CASSPRLAGSGANVLTF. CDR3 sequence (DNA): TGTGCCAGCTCACCACGGCTAGCGGGCTCTGGGGCCAACGTCCTGACTTTC. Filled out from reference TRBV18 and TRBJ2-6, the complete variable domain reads NAGVMQNPRHLVRRRGQEARLRCSPMKGHSHVYWYRQLPEEGLKFMVYLQKENIIDESGMPKERFSAEFPKEGPSILRIQQVVRGDSAAYFCASSPRLAGSGANVLTFGAGSRLTVL.

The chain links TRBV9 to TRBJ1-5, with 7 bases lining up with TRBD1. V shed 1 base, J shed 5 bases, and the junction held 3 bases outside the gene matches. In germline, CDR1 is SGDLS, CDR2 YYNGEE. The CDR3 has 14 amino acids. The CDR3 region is CASSVQGVDQPQHF. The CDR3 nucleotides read TGTGCCAGCAGCGTACAGGGGGTAGATCAGCCCCAGCATTTT.

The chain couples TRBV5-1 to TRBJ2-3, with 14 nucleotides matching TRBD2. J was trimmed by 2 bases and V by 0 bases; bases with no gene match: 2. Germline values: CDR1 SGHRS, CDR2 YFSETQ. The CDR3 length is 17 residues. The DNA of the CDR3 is TGCGCCAGCAGCTTGGGACTAGCGGGGGGGTCCACAGATACGCAGTATTTT. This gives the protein CASSLGLAGGSTDTQYF.

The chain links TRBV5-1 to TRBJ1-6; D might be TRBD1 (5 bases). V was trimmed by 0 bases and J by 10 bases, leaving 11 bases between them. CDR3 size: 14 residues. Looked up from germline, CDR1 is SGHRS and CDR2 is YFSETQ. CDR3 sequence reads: CASSLVEGNSPLHF. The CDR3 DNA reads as TGCGCCAGCAGCTTGGTGGAGGGGAACTCACCCCTCCACTTT.

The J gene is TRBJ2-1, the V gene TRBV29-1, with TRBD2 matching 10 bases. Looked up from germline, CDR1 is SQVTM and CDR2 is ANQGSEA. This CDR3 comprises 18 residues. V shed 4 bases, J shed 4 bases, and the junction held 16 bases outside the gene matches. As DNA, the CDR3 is TGCAGCGTTGGTGGGCTAGCGGGAGAAAACCTTCGGTACAATGAGCAGTTCTTC. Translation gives CSVGGLAGENLRYNEQFF.

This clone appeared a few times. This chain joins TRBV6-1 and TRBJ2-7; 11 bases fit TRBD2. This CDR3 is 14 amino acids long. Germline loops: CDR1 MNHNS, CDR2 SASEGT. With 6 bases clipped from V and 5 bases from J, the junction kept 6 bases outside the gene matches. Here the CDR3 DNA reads TGTGCCAGCAGACCCATAGCGGGAGGGAACGAGCAGTACTTC. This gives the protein CASRPIAGGNEQYF.

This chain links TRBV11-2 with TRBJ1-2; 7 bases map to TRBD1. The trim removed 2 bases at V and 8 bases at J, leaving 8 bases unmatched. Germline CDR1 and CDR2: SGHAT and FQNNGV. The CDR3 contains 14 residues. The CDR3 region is CASSLLNRGSGYTF. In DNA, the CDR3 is TGTGCCAGCAGCTTACTAAACAGGGGTAGCGGCTACACCTTC.

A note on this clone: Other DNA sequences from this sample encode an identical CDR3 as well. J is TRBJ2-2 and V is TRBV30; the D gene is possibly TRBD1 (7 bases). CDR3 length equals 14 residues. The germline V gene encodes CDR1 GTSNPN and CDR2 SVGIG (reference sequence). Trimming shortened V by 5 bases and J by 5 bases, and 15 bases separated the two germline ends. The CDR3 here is CAWGKGAGTGELFF. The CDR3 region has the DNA TGTGCCTGGGGGAAGGGGGCGGGGACCGGGGAGCTGTTTTTT.

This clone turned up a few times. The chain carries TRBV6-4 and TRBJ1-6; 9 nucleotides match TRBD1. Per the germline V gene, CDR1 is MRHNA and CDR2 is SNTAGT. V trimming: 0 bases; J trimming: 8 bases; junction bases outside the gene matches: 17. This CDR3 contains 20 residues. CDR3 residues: CASSDSLGKATQGAYSPLHF. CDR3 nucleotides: TGTGCCAGCAGTGACTCTTTGGGGAAGGCCACACAGGGGGCTTATTCACCCCTCCACTTT.

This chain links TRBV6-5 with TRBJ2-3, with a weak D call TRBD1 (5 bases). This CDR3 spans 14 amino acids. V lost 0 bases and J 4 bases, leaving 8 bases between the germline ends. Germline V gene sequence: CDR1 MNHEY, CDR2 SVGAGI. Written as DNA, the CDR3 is TGTGCCAGCAGTTACTCGACAGTAGCAGATACGCAGTATTTT. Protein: CASSYSTVADTQYF.

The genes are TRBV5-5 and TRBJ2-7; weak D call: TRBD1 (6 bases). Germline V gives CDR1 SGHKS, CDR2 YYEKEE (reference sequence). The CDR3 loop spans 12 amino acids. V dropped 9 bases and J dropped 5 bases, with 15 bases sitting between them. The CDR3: CATRDTGDEQYF. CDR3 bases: TGTGCCACCCGGGACACGGGTGACGAGCAGTACTTC.

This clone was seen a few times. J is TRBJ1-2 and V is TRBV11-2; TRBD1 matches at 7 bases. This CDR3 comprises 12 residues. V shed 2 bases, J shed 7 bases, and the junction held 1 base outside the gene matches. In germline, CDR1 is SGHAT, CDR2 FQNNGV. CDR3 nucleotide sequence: TGTGCCAGCAGCTTAAACAGGGGTGGCTACACCTTC. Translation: CASSLNRGGYTF. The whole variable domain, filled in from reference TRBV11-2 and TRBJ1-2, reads EAGVAQSPRYKIIEKRQSVAFWCNPISGHATLYWYQQILGQGPKLLIQFQNNGVVDDSQLPKDRFSAERLKGVDSTLKIQPAKLEDSAVYLCASSLNRGGYTFGSGTRLTVV.

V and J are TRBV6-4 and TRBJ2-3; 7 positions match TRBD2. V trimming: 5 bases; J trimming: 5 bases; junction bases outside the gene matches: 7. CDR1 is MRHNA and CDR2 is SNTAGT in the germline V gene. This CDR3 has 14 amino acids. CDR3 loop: CASSPAGEEDTQYF. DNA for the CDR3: TGTGCCAGCAGTCCCGCGGGAGAGGAAGATACGCAGTATTTT.

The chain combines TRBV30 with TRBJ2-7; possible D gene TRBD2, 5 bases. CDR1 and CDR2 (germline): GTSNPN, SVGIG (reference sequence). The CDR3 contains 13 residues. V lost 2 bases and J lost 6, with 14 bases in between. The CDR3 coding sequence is TGTGCCTGGAGTAATAGGGAGAAGGGCGAGCAGTACTTC. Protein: CAWSNREKGEQYF. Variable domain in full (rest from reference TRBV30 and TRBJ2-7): SQTIHQWPATLVQPVGSPLSLECTVEGTSNPNLYWYRQAAGRGLQLLFYSVGIGQISSEVPQNLSASRPQDRQFILSSKKLLLSDSGFYLCAWSNREKGEQYFGPGTRLTVT.

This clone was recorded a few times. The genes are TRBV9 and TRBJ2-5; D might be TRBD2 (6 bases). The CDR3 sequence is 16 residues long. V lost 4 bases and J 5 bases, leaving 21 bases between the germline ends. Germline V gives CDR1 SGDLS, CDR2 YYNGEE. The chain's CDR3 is CASSSRGSGGGETQYF. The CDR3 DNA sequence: TGTGCCAGCAGCTCGCGGGGAAGTGGGGGAGGTGAGACCCAGTACTTC.

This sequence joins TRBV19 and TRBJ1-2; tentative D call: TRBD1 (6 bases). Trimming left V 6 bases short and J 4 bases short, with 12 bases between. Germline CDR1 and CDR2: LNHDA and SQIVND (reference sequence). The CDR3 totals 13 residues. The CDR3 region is CASRTVGAYGYTF. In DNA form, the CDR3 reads TGTGCCAGTAGAACCGTGGGGGCCTATGGCTACACCTTC.

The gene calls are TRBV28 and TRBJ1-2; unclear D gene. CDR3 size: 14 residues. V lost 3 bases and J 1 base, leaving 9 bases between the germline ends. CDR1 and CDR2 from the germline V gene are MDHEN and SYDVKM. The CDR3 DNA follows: TGTGCCAGCAGTTTCTCTGGGAGTAACTATGGCTACACCTTC. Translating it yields CASSFSGSNYGYTF.

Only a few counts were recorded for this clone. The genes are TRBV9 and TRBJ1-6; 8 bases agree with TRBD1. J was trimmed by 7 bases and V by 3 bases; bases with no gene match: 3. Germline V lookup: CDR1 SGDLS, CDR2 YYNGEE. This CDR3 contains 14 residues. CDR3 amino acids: CASSARQGNSPLHF. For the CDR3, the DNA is TGTGCCAGCAGCGCCCGACAGGGGAATTCACCCCTCCACTTT.